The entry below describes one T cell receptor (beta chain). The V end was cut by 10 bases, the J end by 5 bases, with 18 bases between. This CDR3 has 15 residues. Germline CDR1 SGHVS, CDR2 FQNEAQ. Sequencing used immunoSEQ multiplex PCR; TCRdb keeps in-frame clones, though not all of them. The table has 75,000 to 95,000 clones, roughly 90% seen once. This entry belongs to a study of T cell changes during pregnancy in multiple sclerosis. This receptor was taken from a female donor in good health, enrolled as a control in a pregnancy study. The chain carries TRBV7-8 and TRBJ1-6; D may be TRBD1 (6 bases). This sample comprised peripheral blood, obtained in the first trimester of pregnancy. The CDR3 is CATKGGVVDNSPLHF. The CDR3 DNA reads TGTGCCACCAAGGGGGGGGTTGTCGATAATTCACCCCTCCACTTT.